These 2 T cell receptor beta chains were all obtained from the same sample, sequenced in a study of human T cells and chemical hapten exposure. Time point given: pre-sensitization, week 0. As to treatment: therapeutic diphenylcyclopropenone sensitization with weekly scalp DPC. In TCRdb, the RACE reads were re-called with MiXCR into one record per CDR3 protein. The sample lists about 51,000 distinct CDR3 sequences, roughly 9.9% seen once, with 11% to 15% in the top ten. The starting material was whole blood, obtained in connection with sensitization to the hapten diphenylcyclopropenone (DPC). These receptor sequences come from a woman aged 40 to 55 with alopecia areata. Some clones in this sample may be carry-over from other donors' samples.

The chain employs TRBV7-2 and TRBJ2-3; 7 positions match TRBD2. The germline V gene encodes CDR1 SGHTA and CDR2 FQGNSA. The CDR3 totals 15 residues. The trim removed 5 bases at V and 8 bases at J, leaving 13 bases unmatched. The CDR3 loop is CASSLARAGVGTQYF. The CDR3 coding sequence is TGTGCCAGCAGCCTGGCCCGCGCGGGGGTGGGTACGCAGTATTTT.

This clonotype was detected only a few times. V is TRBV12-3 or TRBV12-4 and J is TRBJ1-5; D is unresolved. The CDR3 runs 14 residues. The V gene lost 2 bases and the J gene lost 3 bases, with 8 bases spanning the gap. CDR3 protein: CASSLRVSNQPQHF. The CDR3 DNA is TGTGCCAGCAGTTTAAGGGTCTCCAATCAGCCCCAGCATTTT.